This is a list of T cell receptor beta chains from one sample in a study of CD8+ T cells in alopecia areata. Produced via immunoSEQ multiplex PCR; TCRdb's table is partial and in-frame only. The table records approximately 180,000 clones, 63% of them present only once. The material was CD4+ T cells sorted from blood, obtained at week 0. The receptors stem from a human donor with alopecia areata. The CDR3 runs from the conserved cysteine through the conserved F or W. Fields, in order: clone size, J gene, D gene, V gene, CDR3 protein, CDR3 DNA. D genes are given only for firm matches. Size is stated for part of the rows, as once, few or many counts, or as a class when the clone is expanded.

>few|TRBJ2-4|-|TRBV23-1
CASSQRKAKNIQYF
TGCGCCAGCAGTCAACGGAAGGCCAAAAACATTCAGTACTTC
>-|TRBJ1-1|-|TRBV29-1
CSVSRPLNTEAFF
TGCAGCGTGAGCAGACCCCTGAACACTGAAGCTTTCTTT
>-|TRBJ2-3|TRBD2|TRBV29-1
CSVAKTSGEWGDTQYF
TGCAGCGTCGCTAAGACTAGCGGGGAATGGGGGGATACGCAGTATTTT
>-|TRBJ2-5|-|TRBV29-1
CSVELRGARGETQYF
TGCAGCGTTGAACTTCGGGGCGCCCGGGGAGAGACCCAGTACTTC
>-|TRBJ1-6|-|TRBV30
CAWGGGTGNSPLHF
TGTGCCTGGGGTGGAGGGACGGGGAATTCACCCCTCCACTTT
>-|TRBJ2-1|TRBD1|TRBV7-3
CASSLTGQLGNEQFF
TGTGCCAGCAGCTTAACGGGACAGTTGGGCAATGAGCAGTTCTTC
>-|TRBJ2-2|-|TRBV6-1
CATSPLGELFF
TGTGCCACCTCTCCTTTGGGGGAGCTGTTTTTT
>-|TRBJ2-7|TRBD1|TRBV18
CASSPGTALYEQYF
TGTGCCAGCTCACCCGGGACAGCCCTATACGAGCAGTACTTC
>-|TRBJ2-5|-|TRBV6-5
CAISAPSETQYF
TGTGCCATCAGTGCCCCCTCGGAGACCCAGTACTTC
>-|TRBJ2-5|-|TRBV6-5
CATGEGPETQYF
TGTGCCACCGGTGAAGGTCCGGAGACCCAGTACTTC
>-|TRBJ1-1|-|TRBV30
CAWSYRENTEAFF
TGTGCCTGGAGTTACAGGGAGAACACTGAAGCTTTCTTT
>-|TRBJ2-1|-|TRBV5-1
CASSSLLYNEQFF
TGCGCCAGCAGCTCCCTACTCTACAATGAGCAGTTCTTC
>-|TRBJ2-5|TRBD1|TRBV5-1
CASSWTGTQETQYF
TGCGCCAGCAGCTGGACAGGGACCCAAGAGACCCAGTACTTC
>-|TRBJ1-1|-|TRBV29-1
CSVMETEAFF
TGCAGCGTAATGGAGACTGAAGCTTTCTTT
>few|TRBJ2-7|-|TRBV19
CASSTPGLYEQYF
TGTGCCAGTAGTACACCTGGCCTTTACGAGCAGTACTTC
>-|TRBJ1-6|-|TRBV30
CAWSGSNSPLHF
TGTGCCTGGAGTGGGAGCAATTCACCCCTCCACTTT
>many|TRBJ1-3|-|TRBV6-1
CASSVKTETGNTIYF
TGTGCCAGCAGTGTGAAGACGGAAACTGGAAACACCATATATTTT
>once|TRBJ2-7|TRBD1|TRBV18
CASSPAGQGTLYEQYF
TGTGCCAGCTCACCAGCCGGACAGGGTACCCTCTACGAGCAGTACTTC
>few|TRBJ2-1|-|TRBV7-2
CASSLSQGPYNEQFF
TGTGCCAGCAGCCTAAGCCAGGGGCCCTACAATGAGCAGTTCTTC
>-|TRBJ1-1|-|TRBV30
CAWTRIRTANTEAFF
TGTGCCTGGACCCGAATTAGGACCGCGAACACTGAAGCTTTCTTT
>-|TRBJ1-1|-|TRBV27
CASKAVANTEAFF
TGTGCCAGCAAAGCCGTTGCGAACACTGAAGCTTTCTTT
>-|TRBJ2-2|-|TRBV29-1
CSVDTANTGELFF
TGCAGCGTTGATACTGCCAACACCGGGGAGCTGTTTTTT
>once|TRBJ2-7|-|TRBV7-7
CASSPKARERSYEQYF
TGTGCCAGCAGCCCAAAGGCCCGGGAAAGATCCTACGAGCAGTACTTC
>-|TRBJ1-1|-|TRBV19
CASSIKMNTEAFF
TGTGCCAGTAGTATAAAAATGAACACTGAAGCTTTCTTT
>-|TRBJ1-2|-|TRBV30
CAWQTGNGYTF
TGTGCCTGGCAAACAGGGAATGGCTACACCTTC
>-|TRBJ2-7|TRBD1|TRBV10-3
CAISARQGAYEQYF
TGTGCCATCAGTGCGCGACAGGGGGCCTACGAGCAGTACTTC
>few|TRBJ2-1|TRBD2|TRBV4-3
CASSPLAGGLYNEQFF
TGCGCCAGCAGCCCCCTAGCGGGGGGTCTATACAATGAGCAGTTCTTC
>-|TRBJ2-7|TRBD1|TRBV18
CASSQRTGMGLDEQYF
TGTGCCAGCTCACAGAGGACAGGGATGGGACTTGACGAGCAGTACTTC
>once|TRBJ1-2|-|TRBV4-3
CASSQDRSPRGYTF
TGCGCCAGCAGCCAAGACCGCAGTCCGCGGGGCTACACCTTC
>few|TRBJ2-2|-|TRBV5-1
CASSLDGGELFF
TGCGCCAGCAGCTTGGACGGCGGGGAGCTGTTTTTT
>-|TRBJ1-1|-|TRBV29-1
CSVDGATPLAFF
TGCAGCGTTGATGGCGCCACTCCCCTGGCTTTCTTT
>-|TRBJ2-1|-|TRBV7-3
CASSFSGTGRDEQFF
TGTGCCAGCAGCTTTTCTGGAACAGGGAGGGATGAGCAGTTCTTC
>-|TRBJ1-2|-|TRBV20-1
CSAPDNYGYTF
TGCAGTGCTCCAGACAACTATGGCTACACCTTC
>-|TRBJ2-3|TRBD2|TRBV6-5
CASTPSGGRTDTQYF
TGTGCCAGCACCCCGAGCGGGGGTAGGACAGATACGCAGTATTTT
>-|TRBJ2-6|-|TRBV9
CASSPRTGANVLTF
TGTGCCAGCAGCCCCCGGACAGGGGCCAACGTCCTGACTTTC
>-|TRBJ2-7|TRBD2|TRBV7-2
CASSFGGVEYF
TGTGCCAGCAGCTTTGGGGGGGTAGAGTACTTC
>-|TRBJ2-7|-|TRBV29-1
CSVEMSYEQYF
TGCAGCGTTGAAATGAGCTACGAGCAGTACTTC
>-|TRBJ2-1|TRBD2|TRBV7-2
CASSPMGGLAGPETKEQFF
TGTGCCAGCAGCCCCATGGGGGGACTAGCGGGTCCCGAGACGAAGGAGCAGTTCTTC
>-|TRBJ2-7|TRBD1|TRBV29-1
CSVGTGGEYEQYF
TGCAGCGTGGGGACAGGGGGCGAGTACGAGCAGTACTTC